The 15 T cell receptor beta chains presented below share a single source sample, sequenced in a study of CD8 T cells in ankylosing spondylitis. Overall study results and limits: Seven to nine highly homologous variants made up a TCR beta motif that seemed to typify ankylosing spondylitis blood.

Their antigens are not known. TCRdb independently ran MiXCR on the 5' RACE reads; one entry per CDR3 protein. The sample contains more than 650,000 distinct CDR3 sequences, 12% of which appear only once. The sequenced sample was blood, either unsorted or a sorted T cell fraction (not recorded which). These receptors originate from a male donor with ankylosing spondylitis.

The V gene is TRBV6-1, the J gene TRBJ1-4; 9 nucleotides agree with TRBD1. V dropped 5 bases and J dropped 7; count of bases not matched to a gene: 17. This CDR3 has 18 amino acids. Germline CDR1 reads MNHNS; CDR2 reads SASEGT. The CDR3 protein is CASSRRGDRGVGGEKLFF. The CDR3 coding sequence is TGTGCCAGCAGTAGAAGGGGAGACAGGGGGGTAGGTGGTGAAAAACTGTTTTTT.

This clonotype was observed a handful of times. The chain carries TRBV20-1 and TRBJ2-1; D may be TRBD1 (6 bases). In germline, CDR1 is DFQATT, CDR2 SNEGSKA (reference sequence). This CDR3 has 16 amino acids. The ends were cut back, 3 bases at V and 2 bases at J, with 17 bases in the middle. Here the CDR3 reads CSASSLQGRPYNEQFF. The CDR3 DNA sequence: TGCAGTGCTAGTTCCCTACAGGGTCGTCCCTACAATGAGCAGTTCTTC.

This clonotype has more than one count but fewer than ten. This CDR3 reads CASSLKYRGTEAFF. As DNA, the CDR3 is TGCGCCAGCAGCTTGAAGTACCGGGGGACTGAAGCTTTCTTT. V usage is TRBV5-1 and J usage is TRBJ1-1, with D perhaps TRBD1 (5 bases). V lost 1 base and J lost 5, with 12 bases in between. The CDR3 is 14 residues long. Germline CDR1 reads SGHRS; CDR2 reads YFSETQ.

This clonotype was observed a few times. The chain joins TRBV6-5 to TRBJ1-1; a weak D match, TRBD1 (5 bases). Between the trimmed V and J ends, which lost 5 bases and 10 bases, there was a span of 14 bases. The CDR3 length is 12 residues. From germline, CDR1 is MNHEY and CDR2 SVGAGI. The CDR3 protein is CASSQSGRTAFF. Written as DNA, the CDR3 is TGTGCCAGCAGTCAATCAGGGAGGACAGCTTTCTTT.

This clonotype was detected only a few times. A read error may produce the germline difference seen at one junction end. The chain uses TRBV28 and TRBJ2-7, with TRBD2 matching over 7 bases. Germline assignment: CDR1 MDHEN and CDR2 SYDVKM. The CDR3 loop spans 12 amino acids. CDR3 protein: CASSLYRRDYLF. In DNA form, the CDR3 reads TGTGCCAGCAGTTTATATCGGAGGGACTACCTCTTC.

This chain uses TRBV7-8 with TRBJ2-3, with TRBD1 matching over 12 bases. CDR1 SGHVS and CDR2 FQNEAQ come from the germline V gene. The CDR3 totals 19 residues. V lost 1 base, J lost 0 bases, and 8 bases stayed unmatched. The CDR3 here is CASSLDPRDRGLSTDTQYF. For the CDR3, the DNA is TGTGCCAGCAGCTTAGACCCCCGGGACAGGGGGCTAAGCACAGATACGCAGTATTTT.

This clonotype appeared a few times. CDR3 sequence: CASKFRSLHNEQFF. CDR3 DNA: TGTGCCAGCAAATTTCGGAGTCTCCACAATGAGCAGTTCTTC. V gene TRBV13 combines with J gene TRBJ2-1; no firm D call. The CDR3 runs to 14 residues. Germline CDR1 reads PRHDT; CDR2 reads FYEKMQ (reference sequence). The V gene lost 7 bases and the J gene lost 5 bases, with 15 bases spanning the gap.

The genes are TRBV15 and TRBJ2-7, with D tentatively TRBD2 (6 bases). The CDR3 is 17 residues long. V was trimmed by 2 bases and J by 2 bases, leaving 19 bases between them. CDR1 is LNHNV and CDR2 is YYDKDF in the germline V gene (reference sequence). The CDR3 loop reads CATSRIGGWDGPYEQYF. The CDR3 region has the DNA TGTGCCACCAGCAGAATTGGGGGGTGGGACGGACCCTACGAGCAGTACTTC.

The CDR3 region is CSARGGSPGTPAYNEQFF. The CDR3, as DNA: TGCAGTGCTAGAGGTGGTAGCCCAGGGACCCCCGCCTACAATGAGCAGTTCTTC. V is TRBV20-1 and J is TRBJ2-1; the D call may be TRBD1 or TRBD2 (5 bases each). This CDR3 is 18 amino acids long. The V end was cut by 1 base, the J end by 2 bases, with 21 bases between. Germline V gene data show CDR1 as DFQATT and CDR2 as SNEGSKA (reference sequence).

The chain couples TRBV7-2 to TRBJ2-1; TRBD2 matches at 13 bases. There are 15 residues in the CDR3. CDR1 is SGHTA, CDR2 FQGNSA, per germline. With 5 bases clipped from V and 9 bases from J, the junction kept 7 bases outside the gene matches. In DNA form, the CDR3 reads TGTGCCAGCAGCCGACTAGCGGGAGGATGGGGTGAGCAGTTCTTC. Translating it yields CASSRLAGGWGEQFF.

There are a few counts of this clonotype. The genes are TRBV4-3 and TRBJ1-2; possible D gene TRBD1, 5 bases. V was trimmed by 4 bases and J by 1 base, leaving 10 bases between them. Germline CDR1 LGHNA, CDR2 YSLEER. This CDR3 spans 14 amino acids. CDR3 residues: CASSPRQINYGYTF. CDR3 nucleotides: TGCGCCAGCAGCCCAAGACAGATTAACTATGGCTACACCTTC.

This chain connects TRBV5-1 to TRBJ2-7; maybe TRBD1 (5 bases). Germline assignment: CDR1 SGHRS and CDR2 YFSETQ. The CDR3 is 15 amino acids. V was cut by 0 bases and J by 4 bases, with 14 bases left in between. Here the CDR3 DNA reads TGCGCCAGCAGCTTGGACCCGGACACTTATTACGAGCAGTACTTC. Residues: CASSLDPDTYYEQYF.

The chain couples TRBV4-3 to TRBJ2-3, with D possibly matching TRBD2 (5 bases). V shed 5 bases and J shed 2 bases, with 14 bases lying between them. The CDR3 extends over 15 amino acids. Per the germline V gene, CDR1 is LGHNA and CDR2 is YSLEER. In DNA form, the CDR3 reads TGCGCCAGCAGCGGGCTCGGACTCTACACAGATACGCAGTATTTT. Its protein is CASSGLGLYTDTQYF.

This clonotype has just a few counts. This chain uses TRBV2 with TRBJ2-1; 11 nucleotides align to TRBD2. Germline V gene data show CDR1 as SNHLY and CDR2 as FYNNEI. J lost 4 bases, V lost 7 bases, and 6 bases had no gene match. The CDR3 is 15 residues long. Written as DNA, the CDR3 is TGTGCCAGCATTCTGGGACTAGCGGTTTACAATGAGCAGTTCTTC. Translating gives CASILGLAVYNEQFF.

This clonotype occurred a few times. J is TRBJ1-6 and V is TRBV7-2, with D possibly matching TRBD1 (5 bases). CDR1 and CDR2 (germline): SGHTA, FQGNSA. Trimming removed 2 bases at V and 7 bases at J, with 15 bases between. The CDR3 consists of 16 residues. This CDR3 reads CASSLRLPGTNSPLHF. The CDR3 bases are TGTGCCAGCAGCTTAAGGCTGCCAGGGACGAATTCACCCCTCCACTTT.